Below, 21 T cell receptor beta chains from the same sample are listed, as sequenced in a study of blood T cell repertoires in COVID-19. Assay: immunoSEQ multiplex PCR; the TCRdb copy retains only in-frame clones and omits some. Here the sample spans under 300,000 clones, 84% being singletons. Sequences were obtained from peripheral blood. These receptors were collected from a woman between 40 and 55 years old who had recovered from COVID-19.

The table lists this clone with a count of one. The chain combines TRBV5-5 with TRBJ2-7; possible D gene TRBD2, 6 bases. CDR1 SGHKS and CDR2 YYEKEE come from the germline V gene (reference sequence). The CDR3 runs to 15 residues. V lost 5 bases to trimming and J lost 0 bases, with 15 bases between them. The CDR3 DNA follows: TGTGCCAGCAGTGCCCAAGCGGGCAACTCCTACGAGCAGTACTTC. Translating gives CASSAQAGNSYEQYF.

The rearrangement uses TRBV29-1 and TRBJ2-7; D gene unclear. The V end lost 7 bases, the J end lost 3 bases, and 10 bases lay between the germline ends. The CDR3 contains 11 residues. Germline CDR1 reads SQVTM; CDR2 reads ANQGSEA. The CDR3 sequence: CSGLFNYEQYF. DNA of the CDR3: TGCAGCGGGCTCTTTAACTACGAGCAGTACTTC.

The rearrangement uses TRBV21-1 and TRBJ1-5; the table's TRBD1 call for D was not verified on the DNA. TRBV21-1 is deemed a pseudogene. This CDR3 has 14 amino acids. CDR3: CASSPGTGLQPQHF. CDR3 coding DNA: TGTGCCAGCAGCCCCGGGACAGGTCTACAGCCCCAGCATTTT.

The V and J genes are TRBV6-4 and TRBJ2-1, with 8 bases matching TRBD2. Germline CDR1 MRHNA, CDR2 SNTAGT. V lost 3 bases to trimming and J lost 7 bases; unmatched junction nucleotides: 14. There are 17 residues in the CDR3. CDR3 residues: CASSESSGVLGLNEQFF. CDR3 DNA: TGTGCCAGCAGTGAGAGTAGCGGGGTGCTCGGGTTGAATGAGCAGTTCTTC.

The sample holds one count of this clone. The chain employs TRBV7-2 and TRBJ1-5; 7 positions agree with TRBD1. V was clipped by 4 bases and J by 2 bases; unmatched bases: 5. CDR1 is SGHTA and CDR2 is FQGNSA in the germline V gene. The CDR3 sequence is 15 residues long. The CDR3 nucleotides read TGTGCCAGCAGCTACCCCGGACAGGGCAATCAGCCCCAGCATTTT. Translation gives CASSYPGQGNQPQHF. The whole variable domain, filled in from reference TRBV7-2 and TRBJ1-5, reads GAGVSQSPSNKVTEKGKDVELRCDPISGHTALYWYRQSLGQGLEFLIYFQGNSAPDKSGLPSDRFSAERTGGSVSTLTIQRTQQEDSAVYLCASSYPGQGNQPQHFGDGTRLSIL.

The gene calls are TRBV18 and TRBJ2-3, with 8 positions matching TRBD2. The trim removed 0 bases at V and 2 bases at J, leaving 1 base unmatched. This CDR3 has 15 amino acids. Germline V gene lookup returns CDR1 KGHSH and CDR2 LQKENI. The CDR3 protein is CASSPPGGDTDTQYF. CDR3 bases: TGTGCCAGCTCACCACCCGGGGGGGACACAGATACGCAGTATTTT.

The chain carries TRBV5-8 and TRBJ1-6, with 9 nucleotides matching TRBD1. The CDR3 covers 15 residues. Germline CDR1 and CDR2: SGHTS and YDEGEE. Trimming cost V 3 bases and J 9 bases; bases outside gene matches: 7. Here the CDR3 reads CASSSRTGAISPLHF. The DNA of the CDR3 is TGTGCCAGCAGCTCCCGGACAGGGGCGATTTCACCCCTCCACTTT. The entire variable domain, with the rest obtained from reference TRBV5-8 and TRBJ1-6, is as follows: EAGVTQSPTHLIKTRGQQATLRCSPISGHTSVYWYQQALGLGLQFLLWYDEGEERNRGNFPPRFSGRQFPNYSSELNVNALELEDSALYLCASSSRTGAISPLHFGNGTRLTVT.

The V call is TRBV7-2, the J call TRBJ1-5; D may be TRBD1 (6 bases). The CDR3 has 13 residues. The V gene's germline CDR1 is SGHTA and CDR2 FQGNSA. Deletions cut 5 bases from V and 5 bases from J, with 10 bases between. For the CDR3, the DNA is TGTGCCAGCAGCGTGAACAGGGATCAGCCCCAGCATTTT. As protein: CASSVNRDQPQHF.

As to this clone: Other DNA sequences within the sample encode an identical CDR3. This chain connects TRBV5-5 to TRBJ2-1; 9 nucleotides agree with TRBD2. The germline V gene has CDR1 SGHKS and CDR2 YYEKEE (reference sequence). V shed 0 bases, J shed 5 bases, and the junction held 0 bases outside the gene matches. The CDR3 runs 14 residues. CDR3 protein: CASSLVAGDNEQFF. The DNA for the CDR3 is TGTGCCAGCAGCTTGGTAGCGGGAGACAATGAGCAGTTCTTC.

At least ten counts were recorded for this clone. The chain couples TRBV18 to TRBJ2-1, with 7 positions matching TRBD1. The length of the CDR3 is 14 residues. The germline V gene has CDR1 KGHSH and CDR2 LQKENI. V lost 4 bases and J lost 3; bases outside the gene matches: 3. DNA of the CDR3: TGTGCCAGCTCACGGGACAGTTTCTACAATGAGCAGTTCTTC. Its translation: CASSRDSFYNEQFF. Variable domain in full (rest from reference TRBV18 and TRBJ2-1): NAGVMQNPRHLVRRRGQEARLRCSPMKGHSHVYWYRQLPEEGLKFMVYLQKENIIDESGMPKERFSAEFPKEGPSILRIQQVVRGDSAAYFCASSRDSFYNEQFFGPGTRLTVL.

The chain recombines TRBV28 with TRBJ1-4; no definite D call. Germline V lookup: CDR1 MDHEN, CDR2 SYDVKM. The CDR3 is 15 amino acids. V lost 2 bases, J lost 0 bases, and 7 bases lay in between. The DNA of the CDR3 is TGTGCCAGCAGTTTACGTCCCCCAACTAATGAAAAACTGTTTTTT. It encodes CASSLRPPTNEKLFF.

This chain uses TRBV25-1 with TRBJ1-4, with 7 bases lining up with TRBD1. The CDR3 is 16 residues long. Germline loops: CDR1 MGHDK, CDR2 SYGVNS. Unmatched junction bases numbered 6, after V lost 2 bases and J lost 3 bases. CDR3 region: CASSETTGTANEKLFF. CDR3 in DNA: TGTGCCAGCAGTGAAACCACTGGGACAGCTAATGAAAAACTGTTTTTT.

The V gene is TRBV6-5, the J gene TRBJ2-7; TRBD2 is a possible D gene (6 bases). Per germline, CDR1 MNHEY and CDR2 SVGAGI. This CDR3 spans 14 amino acids. V was pared by 6 bases and J by 1 base, with 13 bases between. The chain's CDR3 is CASRNSRGSYEQYF. Here the CDR3 DNA reads TGTGCCAGCAGAAACTCTCGGGGGTCCTACGAGCAGTACTTC.

This sequence joins TRBV9 and TRBJ1-4, with 7 bases that match TRBD1. With V trimmed by 4 bases and J by 5 bases, 8 bases remained unmatched. This CDR3 has 15 amino acids. CDR1 and CDR2 from the germline V gene are SGDLS and YYNGEE. CDR3: CASSPGTDSNEKLFF. Written as DNA, the CDR3 is TGTGCCAGCAGCCCAGGGACAGACTCGAATGAAAAACTGTTTTTT.

Here the CDR3 DNA reads TGTGCCAGCAGCCAAGAGCGAGGAGGAAGATACGAGCAGTACTTC. The encoded protein is CASSQERGGRYEQYF. This sequence joins TRBV14 and TRBJ2-7, with TRBD2 as a possible D gene (5 bases). The CDR3 spans 15 residues. The germline V gene has CDR1 SGHDN and CDR2 FVKESK. Trimming took 0 bases from V and 4 from J, leaving 13 bases between them.

The rearrangement links TRBV19 to TRBJ1-5; no clear D gene. Germline assignment: CDR1 LNHDA and CDR2 SQIVND (reference sequence). V was trimmed by 4 bases and J by 0 bases, leaving 4 bases between them. This CDR3 comprises 13 residues. Here the CDR3 reads CASSTNSNQPQHF. CDR3 DNA: TGTGCCAGTAGTACAAATAGCAATCAGCCCCAGCATTTT.

This chain connects TRBV9 to TRBJ2-7, with 8 positions matching TRBD1. The CDR3 sequence is 15 residues long. Germline CDR1 reads SGDLS; CDR2 reads YYNGEE. V lost 3 bases and J lost 0; bases outside the gene matches: 5. The chain's CDR3 is CASSDGQGFSYEQYF. The CDR3 region has the DNA TGTGCCAGCAGCGACGGACAGGGATTCTCCTACGAGCAGTACTTC.

The rearrangement links TRBV9 to TRBJ2-1; D is perhaps TRBD1 (6 bases). CDR3 length: 13 residues. Trimming removed 1 base from V and 8 bases from J, with 10 bases in between. CDR1 and CDR2 from the germline V gene are SGDLS and YYNGEE. CDR3 sequence: CASSVSNRDEQFF. For the CDR3, the DNA is TGTGCCAGCAGCGTAAGTAACAGGGATGAGCAGTTCTTC.

The rearrangement joins TRBV18 to TRBJ2-1, with 7 bases fitting TRBD1. The V gene end was trimmed by 5 bases and the J gene end by 5 bases; junction bases not matched to a gene: 12. CDR1 is KGHSH and CDR2 is LQKENI in the germline V gene. This CDR3 has 16 amino acids. DNA for the CDR3: TGTGCCAGCTCAAAGAGACAGGGAAATACGAACAATGAGCAGTTCTTC. It specifies CASSKRQGNTNNEQFF.

The V and J genes are TRBV14 and TRBJ2-1, with D perhaps TRBD1 (5 bases). CDR1 is SGHDN and CDR2 is FVKESK in the germline V gene. V lost 1 base, J lost 3 bases, and 22 bases lay in between. The CDR3 sequence is 19 residues long. This chain's CDR3 is CASSQGSMDTRRSYNEQFF. The CDR3 nucleotides read TGTGCCAGCAGCCAAGGTTCTATGGACACCCGAAGAAGCTACAATGAGCAGTTCTTC.

This clone was found a few times. CDR3 sequence (DNA): TGTGCCACCAGCAGCGGGACAGATCAGCCCCAGCATTTT. Translation: CATSSGTDQPQHF. The rearrangement joins TRBV15 to TRBJ1-5, with 7 bases identical to TRBD1. This CDR3 is 13 amino acids long. The V gene's germline CDR1 is LNHNV and CDR2 YYDKDF (reference sequence). The J segment lost 5 bases and the V segment lost 3 bases, leaving 1 base of the junction unmatched.